One and the same sample provided the 23 T cell receptor beta chains below, sequenced in a study of T cell responses to AZD1222 COVID-19 vaccine. Generated by immunoSEQ multiplex PCR, the TCRdb table keeps only in-frame clones and is missing some. The table records some 190,000 clones, about 93% of them present only once. This specimen consisted of peripheral blood, obtained 28 days after the second AZD1222 dose. The receptor source for this set is an adult who received the AZD1222 COVID-19 vaccine.

V usage is TRBV21-1 and J usage is TRBJ1-3. TRBV21-1 is listed as a pseudogene. The CDR3 totals 16 residues. CDR3 coding DNA: TGTGCCAGCAGCTCCAAAGGGGGGGACTCTGGAAACACCATATATTTT. This encodes CASSSKGGDSGNTIYF.

The rearrangement uses TRBV6-5 and TRBJ2-2, with D possibly TRBD1 on 5 matching bases. The CDR3 runs to 14 residues. Germline V CDR1 and CDR2: MNHEY, SVGAGI. Trimming left V 2 bases short and J 5 bases short, with 9 bases between. Written as DNA, the CDR3 is TGTGCCAGCAGTTACCAGGGAAGAACCGGGGAGCTGTTTTTT. This translates into CASSYQGRTGELFF.

This sequence joins TRBV7-8 and TRBJ2-3; TRBD2 might be the D (6 bases). Trimming removed 4 bases at V and 0 bases at J, with 17 bases between. Germline-derived CDR1 and CDR2 are SGHVS and FQNEAQ. The CDR3 spans 17 residues. CDR3 in amino acids: CASSWGPIAVSTDTQYF. The CDR3, as DNA: TGTGCCAGCAGCTGGGGACCCATAGCGGTTAGCACAGATACGCAGTATTTT.

J is TRBJ2-2 and V is TRBV24-1; D gene unclear. Trimming cost V 9 bases and J 7 bases, with 11 bases left between them. CDR1 is KGHDR, CDR2 SFDVKD, per germline. The CDR3 runs to 12 residues. The CDR3 loop reads CATGRYDGELFF. The CDR3 nucleotides are TGTGCCACCGGACGGTACGACGGGGAGCTGTTTTTT.

The rearrangement links TRBV2 to TRBJ1-5; possible D gene TRBD1, 6 bases. The length of the CDR3 is 14 residues. The V gene's germline CDR1 is SNHLY and CDR2 FYNNEI. V gave up 7 bases and J gave up 0 bases, with 10 bases separating them. The CDR3 nucleotides read TGTGCCAGCACCGGGACAAGTAGCAATCAGCCCCAGCATTTT. Translating gives CASTGTSSNQPQHF.

The rearrangement joins TRBV3-1 (or the pseudogene TRBV3-2) to TRBJ2-7; 14 positions agree with TRBD2. The CDR3 totals 15 residues. Germline CDR1 reads LGHDT; CDR2 reads YNNKEL (reference sequence). Trimming removed 0 bases from V and 9 bases from J; junction bases left unmatched: 4. CDR3 DNA: TGTGCCAGCAGCCAAGACCCGACTAGCGGGAGGGCGCAGTACTTC. It yields the protein CASSQDPTSGRAQYF.

The sample holds a few counts of this clone. The genes are TRBV5-1 and TRBJ2-1; maybe TRBD2 (5 bases). This CDR3 spans 14 amino acids. V dropped 4 bases and J dropped 5 bases, with 13 bases sitting between them. The germline V gene has CDR1 SGHRS and CDR2 YFSETQ. The CDR3 nucleotides are TGCGCCAGCAGCCCAATCGGACTCGACAATGAGCAGTTCTTC. As protein: CASSPIGLDNEQFF.

This clone was detected a few times. This chain joins TRBV7-2 and TRBJ1-2; no clear D. CDR1 and CDR2 (germline): SGHTA, FQGNSA. The CDR3 runs 13 residues. V was pared by 1 base and J by 8 bases, with 11 bases between. The CDR3 spells CASSLGREGGYTF. In DNA form, the CDR3 reads TGTGCCAGCAGCTTAGGGCGGGAAGGGGGCTACACCTTC.

This clone was observed a single time. The chain employs TRBV19 and TRBJ1-1; D is ambiguous. The CDR3 contains 16 residues. Germline V gives CDR1 LNHDA, CDR2 SQIVND (reference sequence). V gave up 2 bases and J gave up 0 bases, with 13 bases separating them. The CDR3 DNA reads as TGTGCCAGTAGTATACGGGTCCCCACAATGAACACTGAAGCTTTCTTT. Its translation is CASSIRVPTMNTEAFF.

The chain is built from TRBV30 and TRBJ2-7, with TRBD1 matching over 9 bases. The germline V gene encodes CDR1 GTSNPN and CDR2 SVGIG (reference sequence). Trimming took 5 bases from V and 4 from J; bases not matched to a gene: 12. This CDR3 contains 15 residues. The CDR3 DNA sequence: TGTGCCTGGCGCGAAGGACAGGGGTTGGTTTACGAGCAGTACTTC. Its protein product is CAWREGQGLVYEQYF. Full variable domain (missing parts from reference TRBV30 and TRBJ2-7): SQTIHQWPATLVQPVGSPLSLECTVEGTSNPNLYWYRQAAGRGLQLLFYSVGIGQISSEVPQNLSASRPQDRQFILSSKKLLLSDSGFYLCAWREGQGLVYEQYFGPGTRLTVT.

This chain links TRBV7-3 with TRBJ1-1; the D gene is possibly TRBD1 (5 bases). V was shortened by 6 bases and J by 4 bases, with 18 bases between the two germline ends. This CDR3 contains 15 residues. CDR1 SGHTA and CDR2 FQGTGA come from the germline V gene. CDR3 in DNA: TGTGCCAGCAGGGGTGAACCCTCCAGGGCCACTGAAGCTTTCTTT. Translating it yields CASRGEPSRATEAFF.

V gene TRBV28 combines with J gene TRBJ2-7; 14 bases are a match to TRBD2. The CDR3 loop spans 14 amino acids. Germline lookup yields CDR1 MDHEN and CDR2 SYDVKM. Germline trimming cut 6 bases from V and 5 bases from J; bases unmatched to any gene: 3. CDR3 amino acids: CASRRLAGGNEQYF. The CDR3 DNA reads as TGTGCCAGCAGGCGACTAGCGGGAGGGAACGAGCAGTACTTC.

The rearrangement links TRBV7-3 to TRBJ2-3, with a possible D match to TRBD2 (5 bases). V lost 6 bases and J 5 bases, leaving 9 bases between the germline ends. Looked up from germline, CDR1 is SGHTA and CDR2 is FQGTGA. This CDR3 has 12 residues. The CDR3 DNA reads as TGTGCCAGCAGTTCCGGGGTAGATACGCAGTATTTT. It is translated as CASSSGVDTQYF.

The chain uses TRBV7-8 and TRBJ2-7, with 9 bases fitting TRBD1. This CDR3 contains 16 residues. The V segment lost 5 bases and the J segment 11 bases; nucleotides outside the gene matches: 19. CDR1 SGHVS and CDR2 FQNEAQ come from the germline V gene. In DNA, the CDR3 is TGTGCCAGCAGCCAAACAGGGGGCGGCACTCCTACGAGCAAGTACTTC. Its translation is CASSQTGGGTPTSKYF.

In this sample, this clone turned up once. The chain employs TRBV19 and TRBJ2-4, with TRBD1 matching 11 bases. Germline V gene data show CDR1 as LNHDA and CDR2 as SQIVND (reference sequence). This CDR3 has 18 amino acids. The V and J ends lost 7 bases and 2 bases, in that order; junction bases with no gene match: 13. The CDR3 nucleotides are TGTGCCAGTACACGGACAGGGGGCCACTTGGCTCCCAAAAACATTCAGTACTTC. It encodes CASTRTGGHLAPKNIQYF.

This clone was recorded only once. At one end the junction does not follow the germline gene, possibly because of a read error. The V gene is TRBV7-2, the J gene TRBJ2-1; 7 bases agree with TRBD1. The CDR3 is 11 residues long. Germline values: CDR1 SGHTA, CDR2 FQGNSA. The CDR3 reads CASSEWDSPVF. The CDR3 DNA reads TGTGCCAGCAGCGAATGGGACAGCCCGGTCTTC.

The chain employs TRBV10-2 and TRBJ1-1, with 9 bases that match TRBD1. CDR3 length equals 15 residues. V lost 4 bases to trimming and J lost 0 bases; unmatched junction nucleotides: 3. The germline V gene has CDR1 WSHSY and CDR2 SAAADI. CDR3 sequence: CASSGDRALNTEAFF. In nucleotides, the CDR3 is TGCGCCAGCAGTGGGGACAGGGCGCTGAACACTGAAGCTTTCTTT.

The chain links TRBV24-1 to TRBJ1-2; D remains ambiguous. The V end was cut by 0 bases, the J end by 8 bases, with 9 bases between. CDR1 and CDR2 from the germline V gene are KGHDR and SFDVKD. The CDR3 spans 13 residues. In DNA, the CDR3 is TGTGCCACCAGTGATTTGAGCTTGGAGGGCTACACCTTC. Translated: CATSDLSLEGYTF.

The genes are TRBV19 and TRBJ2-5; maybe TRBD2 (5 bases). The CDR3 is made up of 14 amino acids. The ends were cut back, 5 bases at V and 4 bases at J, with 14 bases in the middle. Germline V gene sequence: CDR1 LNHDA, CDR2 SQIVND (reference sequence). CDR3 in DNA: TGTGCCAGTAGTCCGCAACTAGTGGGAGAGACCCAGTACTTC. This translates into CASSPQLVGETQYF. The entire variable domain, with the rest obtained from reference TRBV19 and TRBJ2-5, is as follows: DGGITQSPKYLFRKEGQNVTLSCEQNLNHDAMYWYRQDPGQGLRLIYYSQIVNDFQKGDIAEGYSVSREKKESFPLTVTSAQKNPTAFYLCASSPQLVGETQYFGPGTRLLVL.

The chain has TRBV28 and TRBJ1-3, with unresolved D. V dropped 5 bases and J dropped 0 bases, with 14 bases sitting between them. The CDR3 runs 16 residues. CDR1 is MDHEN, CDR2 SYDVKM, per germline. CDR3 region: CASSTSPQNSGNTIYF. For the CDR3, the DNA is TGTGCCAGCAGTACCTCTCCCCAAAACTCTGGAAACACCATATATTTT. The variable domain in full, completed from reference TRBV28 and TRBJ1-3, reads DVKVTQSSRYLVKRTGEKVFLECVQDMDHENMFWYRQDPGLGLRLIYFSYDVKMKEKGDIPEGYSVSREKKERFSLILESASTNQTSMYLCASSTSPQNSGNTIYFGEGSWLTVV.

The gene calls are TRBV21-1 and TRBJ1-5. TRBV21-1 is a known pseudogene. The CDR3 has 18 residues. This chain's CDR3 is CASSNLVQPARGNQPQHF. CDR3 nucleotide sequence: TGTGCCAGCAGCAACCTGGTACAGCCTGCTCGGGGCAATCAGCCCCAGCATTTT.

This chain connects TRBV7-9 to TRBJ2-7, with 7 bases fitting TRBD2. Germline values: CDR1 SEHNR, CDR2 FQNEAQ (reference sequence). CDR3 length: 15 amino acids. With 2 bases clipped from V and 3 bases from J, the junction kept 7 bases outside the gene matches. The CDR3 loop is CASSLSTSAVYEQYF. CDR3 DNA: TGTGCCAGCAGCTTATCAACTAGCGCCGTCTACGAGCAGTACTTC.

The gene calls are TRBV2 and TRBJ1-6; D ambiguous. Germline CDR1 reads SNHLY; CDR2 reads FYNNEI. The CDR3 extends over 14 amino acids. The V gene lost 4 bases and the J gene lost 2 bases, with 6 bases spanning the gap. The CDR3 loop reads CASSAGAYNSPLHF. CDR3 in DNA: TGTGCCAGCAGTGCAGGAGCCTATAATTCACCCCTCCACTTT.